This TCR beta chain appears in the sequencing data of a study of cytomegalovirus exposure and HLA in healthy donors. The CDR3 length is 19 residues. Notes on the study in general: TCR beta V- and J-gene trimming was later associated with a missense DCLRE1C variant. The availability of immune exposure information extended only to CMV serostatus.

As for this clone: Its antigen is not identified.

Use of 60 Vbeta and 13 Jbeta primers characterized the PCR. Some clones are missing from TCRdb's copy, which holds only in-frame ones; the method was immunoSEQ multiplex PCR. The sample shows approximately 140,000 clones, around three quarters of them seen only once. The sequence was obtained from a woman in her forties in good health and CMV-seropositive. This sequence joins TRBV7-5 and TRBJ1-1; the table's TRBD1 call for D was not verified on the DNA. TRBV7-5 is shown as a pseudogene. The specimen was PBMCs. The CDR3 spells CVKIVSGQIISPTRSEAFF. CDR3 DNA sequence: TGTGTCAAGATTGTTTCGGGACAGATAATTAGCCCTACCCGTTCGGAAGCTTTCTTT.